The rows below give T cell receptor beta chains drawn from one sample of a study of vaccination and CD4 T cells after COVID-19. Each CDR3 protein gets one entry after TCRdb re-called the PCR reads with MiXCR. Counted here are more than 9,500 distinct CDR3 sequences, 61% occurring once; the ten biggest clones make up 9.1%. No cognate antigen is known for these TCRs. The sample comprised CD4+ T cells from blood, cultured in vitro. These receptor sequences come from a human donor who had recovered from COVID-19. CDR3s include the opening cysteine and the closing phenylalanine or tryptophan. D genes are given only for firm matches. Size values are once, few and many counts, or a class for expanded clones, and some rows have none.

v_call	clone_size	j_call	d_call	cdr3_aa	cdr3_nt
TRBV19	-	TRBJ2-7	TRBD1	CASKGTVQSYEQYF	TGTGCCAGTAAGGGGACAGTGCAGTCCTACGAGCAGTACTTC
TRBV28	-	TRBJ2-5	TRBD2	CASSFLGLAEETQYF	TGTGCCAGCAGTTTCCTAGGACTAGCGGAAGAGACCCAGTACTTC
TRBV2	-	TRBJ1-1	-	CASRGGYTEAFF	TGTGCCAGCAGGGGGGGTTACACTGAAGCTTTCTTT
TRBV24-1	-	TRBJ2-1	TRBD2	CATSDPGTSGGQGMDEQFF	TGTGCCACCAGTGATCCCGGGACTAGCGGGGGGCAGGGTATGGATGAGCAGTTCTTC
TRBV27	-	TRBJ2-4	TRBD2	CASRPLAGGAKNIQYF	TGTGCCAGCAGGCCCCTAGCGGGAGGCGCCAAAAACATTCAGTACTTC
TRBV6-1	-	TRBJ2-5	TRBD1	CASSPDRATRETQYF	TGTGCCAGCAGTCCGGACAGGGCCACAAGAGAGACCCAGTACTTC
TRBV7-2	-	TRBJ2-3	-	CASSFSGPTDTQYF	TGTGCCAGCAGCTTTAGCGGACCCACAGATACGCAGTATTTT
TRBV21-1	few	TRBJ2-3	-	CASSIRRGGRDTQYF	TGTGCCAGCAGCATACGACGGGGGGGCAGAGATACGCAGTATTTT
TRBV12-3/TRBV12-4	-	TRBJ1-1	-	CASSSDRVYTEAFF	TGTGCCAGCAGTTCGGACAGAGTCTACACTGAAGCTTTCTTT
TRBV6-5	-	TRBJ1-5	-	CASSSWGYQPQHF	TGTGCCAGCAGTTCCTGGGGTTATCAGCCCCAGCATTTT
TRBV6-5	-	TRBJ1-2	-	CASSYSGDLRGYTF	TGTGCCAGCAGTTACTCGGGGGATCTCCGGGGCTACACCTTC
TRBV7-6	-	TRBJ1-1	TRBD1	CASSLVPGQGAQGTEAFF	TGTGCCAGCAGCTTAGTACCAGGCCAGGGGGCGCAGGGCACTGAAGCTTTCTTT
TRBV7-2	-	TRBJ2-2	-	CASSSNTWDGELFF	TGTGCCAGCAGCTCCAACACGTGGGACGGGGAGCTGTTTTTT
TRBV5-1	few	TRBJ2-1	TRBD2	CASSWDPGLAGGSSYNEQFF	TGCGCCAGCAGCTGGGATCCGGGACTAGCGGGGGGCAGCTCCTACAATGAGCAGTTCTTC
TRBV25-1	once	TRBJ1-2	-	CASSVDRNYGYTF	TGTGCCAGCAGTGTGGACAGAAACTATGGCTACACCTTC
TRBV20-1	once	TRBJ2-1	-	CSARILNEQFF	TGCAGTGCTAGAATATTAAATGAGCAGTTCTTC
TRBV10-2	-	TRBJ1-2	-	CASSERVGVPSGYTF	TGCGCCAGCAGTGAGCGAGTAGGGGTCCCTTCTGGCTACACCTTC
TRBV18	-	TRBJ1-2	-	CASSPPHNYGYTF	TGTGCCAGCTCACCACCTCACAACTATGGCTACACCTTC
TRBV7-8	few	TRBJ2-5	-	CASSKTTGNGETQYF	TGTGCCAGCAGCAAGACCACAGGGAATGGAGAGACCCAGTACTTC
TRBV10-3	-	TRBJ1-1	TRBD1	CAISDVKDSDRRRTEAFF	TGTGCCATCAGTGACGTCAAGGATTCGGACAGGAGGAGGACTGAAGCTTTCTTT
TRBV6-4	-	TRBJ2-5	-	CASSDRTQETQYF	TGTGCCAGCAGTGACAGGACTCAAGAGACCCAGTACTTC
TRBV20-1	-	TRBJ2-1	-	CSARDLALPYNEQFF	TGCAGTGCTAGAGATCTGGCCCTCCCTTACAATGAGCAGTTCTTC
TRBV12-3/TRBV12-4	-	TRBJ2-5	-	CASSLTRETQYF	TGTGCCAGCAGTCTAACCCGGGAGACCCAGTACTTC
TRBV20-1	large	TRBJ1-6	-	CSARGITSGANSPLHF	TGCAGTGCTAGAGGTATTACCTCGGGAGCGAATTCACCCCTCCACTTT
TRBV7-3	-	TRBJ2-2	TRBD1	CASSWTGGTGELFF	TGTGCCAGCAGCTGGACAGGGGGCACCGGGGAGCTGTTTTTT
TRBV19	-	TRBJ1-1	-	CASSSQPGNTEAFF	TGTGCCAGTAGTTCCCAGCCGGGGAACACTGAAGCTTTCTTT
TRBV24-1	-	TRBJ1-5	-	CATSNGGNQPQHF	TGTGCCACCAGCAATGGGGGCAATCAGCCCCAGCATTTT
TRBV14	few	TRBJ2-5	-	CASSQRGVDPRTQYF	TGTGCCAGCAGCCAACGCGGGGTAGACCCGCGGACCCAGTACTTC
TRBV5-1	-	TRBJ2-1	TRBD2	CASRPGLAGGLIYNEQFF	TGCGCCAGCAGGCCGGGACTAGCGGGGGGGCTAATCTACAATGAGCAGTTCTTC
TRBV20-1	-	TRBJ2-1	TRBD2	CSASPSQTSRNEQFF	TGCAGTGCTAGTCCCTCCCAGACTAGCAGGAATGAGCAGTTCTTC
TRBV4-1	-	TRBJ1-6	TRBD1	CASSQDRDSPLHF	TGCGCCAGCAGCCAGGACAGGGATTCACCCCTCCACTTT
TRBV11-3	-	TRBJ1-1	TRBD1	CASSLTRTGPFEAFF	TGTGCCAGCAGCTTAACCAGGACAGGGCCTTTTGAAGCTTTCTTT
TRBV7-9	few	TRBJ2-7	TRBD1	CASSALRDSITYEQYF	TGTGCCAGCAGCGCCCTCCGGGACAGTATCACCTACGAGCAGTACTTC
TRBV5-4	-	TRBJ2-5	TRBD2	CASSAGKASGGPIQETQYF	TGTGCCAGCAGCGCTGGGAAGGCTAGCGGGGGGCCAATCCAAGAGACCCAGTACTTC
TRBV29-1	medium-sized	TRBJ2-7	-	CSVAGSRYEQYF	TGCAGCGTTGCAGGGAGCCGCTACGAGCAGTACTTC
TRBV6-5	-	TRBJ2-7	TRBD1	CASSYSRPGQGSYEQYF	TGTGCCAGCAGTTACTCGAGGCCGGGACAGGGCTCCTACGAGCAGTACTTC
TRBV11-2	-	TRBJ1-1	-	CASSQNRQMNTEAFF	TGTGCCAGCAGCCAAAACAGACAGATGAACACTGAAGCTTTCTTT
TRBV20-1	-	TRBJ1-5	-	CSARVGQISNQPQHF	TGCAGTGCTAGAGTGGGTCAGATTAGCAATCAGCCCCAGCATTTT
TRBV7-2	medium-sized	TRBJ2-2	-	CASRPTGTGELFF	TGTGCCAGCAGACCTACAGGGACCGGGGAGCTGTTTTTT
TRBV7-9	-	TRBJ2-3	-	CASSLGHEGTDTQYF	TGTGCCAGCAGCTTAGGACACGAGGGCACAGATACGCAGTATTTT
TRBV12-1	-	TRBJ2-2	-	CASSPVGGPNTGELFF	TGTGCCAGCAGCCCGGTGGGGGGGCCTAACACCGGGGAGCTGTTTTTT